Listed below are T cell receptor beta chains from one sample, sequenced in a study of long-term antiretroviral therapy in people with HIV. Assay: immunoSEQ multiplex PCR; the TCRdb copy retains only in-frame clones and omits some. Here the sample spans 8,000 to 10,000 clones, approximately 80% being singletons. This specimen was unsorted PBMCs, taken 0.7 years after starting antiretroviral therapy. The receptor source for this set is a man aged 40-55 years with HIV. Each CDR3 is given with its conserved first and last residue. D genes are given only for firm matches. Size is stated for part of the rows, as once, few or many counts, or as a class when the clone is expanded.

j_call | clone_size | v_call | d_call | cdr3_nt | cdr3_aa
TRBJ2-5 | few | TRBV25-1 | NA | TGTGCCAGCAGTGAAAGAGGGCACCAAGAGACCCAGTACTTC | CASSERGHQETQYF
TRBJ1-1 | NA | TRBV30 | TRBD1 | TGTGCCTGGAGCGCCGGGACAGGGGTCGGGGCTGAAGCTTTCTTT | CAWSAGTGVGAEAFF
TRBJ2-7 | NA | TRBV6-1 | NA | TGTGCCAGCAGGCCCGTTACGACAGGATCGTACGAGCAGTACTTC | CASRPVTTGSYEQYF
TRBJ2-7 | NA | TRBV9 | TRBD2 | TGTGCCAGCAGCGTAGCAGCGGGAGGGAACTACGAGCAGTACTTC | CASSVAAGGNYEQYF
TRBJ1-5 | NA | TRBV18 | TRBD1 | TGTGCCAGCTCATCAGACAGGGGGCTTCGTAAGGGGCCCCAGCATTTT | CASSSDRGLRKGPQHF
TRBJ2-1 | NA | TRBV5-4 | TRBD1 | TGTGCCAGCAGAAAGCCCGGACAGGTAGGCAATGAGCAGTTCTTC | CASRKPGQVGNEQFF
TRBJ1-5 | NA | TRBV10-3 | TRBD1 | TGTGCCATCAACGACAGGGGAAAAGGTCAGCCCCAGCATTTT | CAINDRGKGQPQHF
TRBJ2-1 | NA | TRBV6-6 | NA | TGTGCCAGCGGGAGGATAGCCCCTTACAATGAGCAGTTCTTC | CASGRIAPYNEQFF
TRBJ1-2 | NA | TRBV6-5 | NA | TGTGCCAGCAGTTGGGGATTAGGCTATGGCTACACCTTC | CASSWGLGYGYTF
TRBJ1-2 | NA | TRBV30 | NA | TGTGCCTGGAGTTCGTCGATCTGGGAGGGCTACACCTTC | CAWSSSIWEGYTF
TRBJ2-7 | NA | TRBV9 | TRBD2 | TGTGCCAGCAGCGTAGCTACGAGCGGGAGCGACGAGCAGTACTTC | CASSVATSGSDEQYF
TRBJ2-7 | few | TRBV7-2 | NA | TGTGCCAGCAGCTCGGGGACACCCACAACCTACGAGCAGTACTTC | CASSSGTPTTYEQYF
TRBJ1-2 | NA | TRBV7-2 | TRBD1 | TGTGCCAGCAGCCCAGAGGGGGCAAATGGCTACACCTTC | CASSPEGANGYTF
TRBJ2-5 | NA | TRBV6-6 | TRBD2 | TGTGCCAGCAGGAATCGACTAGCGGGCCCGCAGGAGACCCAGTACTTC | CASRNRLAGPQETQYF
TRBJ2-7 | once | TRBV7-2 | NA | TGTGCCAGCAGCTACTGGCTGAGGGAGCAGTACTTC | CASSYWLREQYF
TRBJ2-7 | NA | TRBV5-5 | NA | TGTGCCAGCAGCTTCCCCGGGAACGAGCAGTACTTC | CASSFPGNEQYF
TRBJ2-4 | NA | TRBV7-2 | NA | TGTGCCAGCAGCTTAGTTGTTAGCGGAGCCAAAAACATTCAGTACTTC | CASSLVVSGAKNIQYF
TRBJ2-3 | NA | TRBV27 | NA | TGTGCCAGCAGTTTAAGGGCGGGGCCCCCAGGGCGAGCAGATACGCAGTATTTT | CASSLRAGPPGRADTQYF
TRBJ2-2 | NA | TRBV5-6 | TRBD2 | TGTGCCAGCAGCGAGGGACTAGCGGGAGCCGGGGAGCTGTTTTTT | CASSEGLAGAGELFF
TRBJ1-5 | once | TRBV5-1 | NA | TGCGCCAGCAGCTTATTGGGGGTTCAGCCCCAGCATTTT | CASSLLGVQPQHF
TRBJ2-3 | once | TRBV4-2 | NA | TGTGCCAGCAGCCAACCCGGGACTCCCGCCACAGATACGCAGTATTTT | CASSQPGTPATDTQYF
TRBJ1-1 | NA | TRBV5-1 | NA | TGCGCCAGCAGCTTCTACGGGGGTACCACTGAAGCTTTCTTT | CASSFYGGTTEAFF
TRBJ2-1 | once | TRBV27 | TRBD2 | TGTGCCAGCAGTTTATACCGGAGCCCGGGGGGGAATGAGCAGTTCTTC | CASSLYRSPGGNEQFF
TRBJ2-1 | NA | TRBV7-2 | NA | TGTGCCAGCAGCTTAGGAACCGATGAGCAGTTCTTC | CASSLGTDEQFF
TRBJ2-2 | NA | TRBV5-1 | NA | TGCGCCAGCAAAGTGGGTAACATCGCGAACACCGGGGAGCTGTTTTTT | CASKVGNIANTGELFF
TRBJ1-1 | NA | TRBV7-8 | TRBD1 | TGTGCCAGCAGGCCGGGGAGGGGGCTTCAGAACACTGAAGCTTTCTTT | CASRPGRGLQNTEAFF
TRBJ2-2 | NA | TRBV28 | NA | TGTGCCAGCAGTTTAGTGAGATTCGGCGGGGAGCTGTTTTTT | CASSLVRFGGELFF
TRBJ1-3 | NA | TRBV18 | NA | TGTGCCAGCTCACGAGAGGCGCGGCGGGTCTACTCTGGAAACACCATATATTTT | CASSREARRVYSGNTIYF
TRBJ1-1 | NA | TRBV29-1 | NA | TGCAGCTCGAGGGGACAGAACACTGAAGCTTTCTTT | CSSRGQNTEAFF
TRBJ2-7 | NA | TRBV15 | NA | TGTGCCACCAGCAGCGAGACCCCTTACGAGCAGTACTTC | CATSSETPYEQYF
TRBJ1-5 | NA | TRBV6-5 | NA | TGTGCCAGCAGTTACTCCAACAATCAGCCCCAGCATTTT | CASSYSNNQPQHF
TRBJ2-1 | NA | TRBV9 | TRBD1 | TGTGCCAGCAGCCCTCGACAGGGTGTTACCTACAATGAGCAGTTCTTC | CASSPRQGVTYNEQFF
TRBJ1-5 | NA | TRBV7-8 | NA | TGTGCCAGCAGCTTAGCCTTGGGGGGGCATCAGCCCCAGCATTTT | CASSLALGGHQPQHF
TRBJ2-2 | NA | TRBV6-6 | TRBD1 | TGTGCCAGCAGTGAGACAGGGGACGCCGGGGAGCTGTTTTTT | CASSETGDAGELFF
TRBJ2-7 | NA | TRBV6-5 | NA | TGTGCCAGCAGTCGAACTCGGGGACCCTACGAGCAGTACTTC | CASSRTRGPYEQYF
TRBJ2-3 | NA | TRBV6-4 | TRBD2 | TGTGCCAGCAGTGACTCGGCGGGAGCACACACAGATACGCAGTATTTT | CASSDSAGAHTDTQYF
TRBJ2-7 | NA | TRBV27 | TRBD2 | TGTGCCAGCAGCCCTAGCGGACCCTACGAGCAGTACTTC | CASSPSGPYEQYF
TRBJ2-1 | NA | TRBV5-1 | NA | TGCGCCAGCAGCTTGGTTTCCGGGAATGTCAATGAGCAGTTCTTC | CASSLVSGNVNEQFF
TRBJ2-7 | NA | TRBV18 | NA | TGTGCCAGCTCACCACAACAGGGAAAAACCTACGAGCAGTACTTC | CASSPQQGKTYEQYF
TRBJ2-2 | NA | TRBV6-4 | TRBD1 | TGTGCCAGAAGGACAGGGTCGGGCGAGAGTGACACCGGGGAGCTGTTTTTT | CARRTGSGESDTGELFF
TRBJ1-1 | NA | TRBV23-1 | NA | TGCGCCAGCAGTCCCCGACGTAAAGGGAGCCCTGAAGCTTTCTTT | CASSPRRKGSPEAFF
TRBJ1-2 | NA | TRBV7-2 | NA | TGTGCCAGCAGCTTAGACGCTGGCTATGGCTACACCTTC | CASSLDAGYGYTF
TRBJ1-2 | NA | TRBV19 | NA | TGTGCCAGTAGTATCTCGAACTGGGACGACTATGGCTACACCTTC | CASSISNWDDYGYTF
TRBJ1-5 | NA | TRBV19 | NA | TGTGCCACCTCTGGAGGCAGGGTAGCCAATCAGCCCCAGCATTTT | CATSGGRVANQPQHF